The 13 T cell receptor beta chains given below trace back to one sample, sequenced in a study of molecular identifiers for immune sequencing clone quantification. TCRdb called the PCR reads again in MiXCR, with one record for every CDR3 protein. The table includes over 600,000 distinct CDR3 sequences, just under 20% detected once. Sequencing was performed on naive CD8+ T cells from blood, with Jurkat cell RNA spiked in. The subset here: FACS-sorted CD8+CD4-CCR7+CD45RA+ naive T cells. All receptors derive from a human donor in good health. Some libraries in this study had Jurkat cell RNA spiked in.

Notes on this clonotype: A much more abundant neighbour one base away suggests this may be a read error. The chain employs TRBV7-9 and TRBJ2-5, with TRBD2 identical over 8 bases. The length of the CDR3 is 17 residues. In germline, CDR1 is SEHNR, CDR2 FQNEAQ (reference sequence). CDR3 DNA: TGTGCCAGCAGCCCCCCCTCGTTCGCGGGGGGAAAAGAGACCCGGTACTTC. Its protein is CASSPPSFAGGKETRYF.

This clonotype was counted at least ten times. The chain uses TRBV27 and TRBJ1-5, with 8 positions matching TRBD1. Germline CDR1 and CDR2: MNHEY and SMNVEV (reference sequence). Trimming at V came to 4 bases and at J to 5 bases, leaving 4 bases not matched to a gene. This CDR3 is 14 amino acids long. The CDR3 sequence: CASSSGGADQPQHF. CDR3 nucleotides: TGTGCCAGCAGTTCAGGGGGCGCGGATCAGCCCCAGCATTTT.

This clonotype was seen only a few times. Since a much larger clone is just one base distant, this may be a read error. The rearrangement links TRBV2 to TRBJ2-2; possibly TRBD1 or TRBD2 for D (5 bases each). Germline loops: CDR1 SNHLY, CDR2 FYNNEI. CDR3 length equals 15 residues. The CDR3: CASSDIQESTGELSF. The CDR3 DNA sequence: TGTGCCAGCAGTGATATACAGGAAAGCACCGGGGAGCTGTCTTTT.

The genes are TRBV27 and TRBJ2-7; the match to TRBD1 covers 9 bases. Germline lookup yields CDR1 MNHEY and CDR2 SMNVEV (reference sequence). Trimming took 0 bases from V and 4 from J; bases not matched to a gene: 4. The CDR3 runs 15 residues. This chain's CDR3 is CASSLSTGGGYEQYF. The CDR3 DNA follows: TGTGCCAGCAGTTTATCGACAGGGGGTGGGTACGAGCAGTACTTC.

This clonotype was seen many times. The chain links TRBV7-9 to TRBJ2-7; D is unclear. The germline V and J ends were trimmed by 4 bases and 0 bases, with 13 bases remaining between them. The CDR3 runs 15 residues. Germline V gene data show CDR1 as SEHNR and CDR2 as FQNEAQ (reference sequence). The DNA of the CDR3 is TGTGCCAGCAGCTCCAGTGCGGTCCTCTCCTACGAGCAGTACTTC. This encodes CASSSSAVLSYEQYF.

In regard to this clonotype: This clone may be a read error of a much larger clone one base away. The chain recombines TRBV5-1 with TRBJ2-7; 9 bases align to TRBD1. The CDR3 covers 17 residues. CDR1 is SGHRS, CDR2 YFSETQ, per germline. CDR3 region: CASSWTSGQGYSCEQYF. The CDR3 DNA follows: TGCGCCAGCAGCTGGACCTCCGGACAGGGGTACTCCTGCGAGCAGTACTTC.

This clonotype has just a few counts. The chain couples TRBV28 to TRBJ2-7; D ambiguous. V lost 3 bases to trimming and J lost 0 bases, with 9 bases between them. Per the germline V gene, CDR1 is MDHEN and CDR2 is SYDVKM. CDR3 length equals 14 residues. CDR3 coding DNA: TGTGCCAGCAGTTTGCAAGGTGGCTCCTACGAGCAGTACTTC. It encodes CASSLQGGSYEQYF.

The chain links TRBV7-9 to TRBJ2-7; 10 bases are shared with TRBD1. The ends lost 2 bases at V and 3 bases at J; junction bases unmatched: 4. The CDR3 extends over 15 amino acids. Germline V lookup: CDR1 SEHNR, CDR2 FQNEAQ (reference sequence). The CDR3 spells CASSLLTGGVYEQYF. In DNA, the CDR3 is TGTGCCAGCAGCTTACTGACAGGGGGCGTCTACGAGCAGTACTTC.

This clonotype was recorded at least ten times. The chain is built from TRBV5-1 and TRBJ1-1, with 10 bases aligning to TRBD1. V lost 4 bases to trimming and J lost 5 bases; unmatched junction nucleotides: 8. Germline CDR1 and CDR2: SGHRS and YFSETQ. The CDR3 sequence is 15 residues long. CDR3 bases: TGCGCCAGCAGCCTCCGGGACAGGGGTTGGACTGAAGCTTTCTTT. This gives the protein CASSLRDRGWTEAFF.

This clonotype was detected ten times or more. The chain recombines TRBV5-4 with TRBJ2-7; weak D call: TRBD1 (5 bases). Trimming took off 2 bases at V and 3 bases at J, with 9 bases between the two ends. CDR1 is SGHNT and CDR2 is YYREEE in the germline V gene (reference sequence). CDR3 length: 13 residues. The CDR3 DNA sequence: TGTGCCAGCAGCTTCCCAGACAGCTACGAGCAGTACTTC. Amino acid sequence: CASSFPDSYEQYF. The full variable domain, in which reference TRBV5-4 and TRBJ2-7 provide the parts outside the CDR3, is ETGVTQSPTHLIKTRGQQVTLRCSSQSGHNTVSWYQQALGQGPQFIFQYYREEENGRGNFPPRFSGLQFPNYSSELNVNALELDDSALYLCASSFPDSYEQYFGPGTRLTVT.

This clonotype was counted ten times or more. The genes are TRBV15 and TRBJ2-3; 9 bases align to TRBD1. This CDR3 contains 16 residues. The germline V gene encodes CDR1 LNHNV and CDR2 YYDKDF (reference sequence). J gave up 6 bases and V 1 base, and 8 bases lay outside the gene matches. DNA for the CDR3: TGTGCCACCAGCAGAGTTGGGACAGGGAATGCGGATACGCAGTATTTT. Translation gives CATSRVGTGNADTQYF.

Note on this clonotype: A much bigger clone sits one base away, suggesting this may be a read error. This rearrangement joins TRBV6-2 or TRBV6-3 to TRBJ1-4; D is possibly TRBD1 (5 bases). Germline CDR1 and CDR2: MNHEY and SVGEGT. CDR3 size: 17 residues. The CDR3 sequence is CASSDYSPRDGGEKPFF. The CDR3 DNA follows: TGTGCCAGCAGTGACTACAGTCCTCGGGACGGGGGTGAAAAACCGTTTTTT.

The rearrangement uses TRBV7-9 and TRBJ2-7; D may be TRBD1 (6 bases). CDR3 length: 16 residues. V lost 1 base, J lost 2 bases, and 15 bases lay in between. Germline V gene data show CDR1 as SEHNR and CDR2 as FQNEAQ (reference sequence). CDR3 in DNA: TGTGCCAGCAGCTTAGGGACAGAAGCAATCACCTACGAGCAGTACTTC. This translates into CASSLGTEAITYEQYF. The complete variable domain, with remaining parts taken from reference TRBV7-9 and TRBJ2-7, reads DTGVSQNPRHKITKRGQNVTFRCDPISEHNRLYWYRQTLGQGPEFLTYFQNEAQLEKSRLLSDRFSAERPKGSFSTLEIQRTEQGDSAMYLCASSLGTEAITYEQYFGPGTRLTVT.